These 24 T cell receptor beta chains share one sample of origin, sequenced in a study of blood T cell repertoires in COVID-19. Repertoires were generated with immunoSEQ multiplex PCR, while TCRdb's copy carries only in-frame clones and drops some. The data hold around 170,000 clones, with about 80% observed a single time. What was sequenced was peripheral blood. Receptor source: a man in his thirties or forties with active or convalescent COVID-19.

The chain links TRBV5-1 to TRBJ2-3; 8 positions agree with TRBD1. Per germline, CDR1 SGHRS and CDR2 YFSETQ. V trimming: 5 bases; J trimming: 2 bases; junction bases outside the gene matches: 13. This CDR3 contains 17 residues. The DNA of the CDR3 is TGCGCCAGCAGACGCTACGCAGGGGGCGTCTCCACAGATACGCAGTATTTT. Translating gives CASRRYAGGVSTDTQYF.

This clone was recorded only once. The chain joins TRBV6-1 to TRBJ2-3; the match to TRBD1 covers 9 bases. CDR1 is MNHNS and CDR2 is SASEGT in the germline V gene. The CDR3 is made up of 17 amino acids. V lost 2 bases to trimming and J lost 2 bases; unmatched junction nucleotides: 8. The CDR3 reads CASSELPGQGPTDTQYF. The CDR3 DNA reads as TGTGCCAGCAGTGAACTACCGGGACAGGGTCCCACAGATACGCAGTATTTT.

The chain combines TRBV14 with TRBJ2-7; a possible D gene is TRBD1 (7 bases). The CDR3 sequence is 14 residues long. The V and J ends lost 6 bases and 1 base respectively, with 13 bases between them. Germline V gives CDR1 SGHDN, CDR2 FVKESK. The CDR3, as DNA: TGTGCCAGCAGATTGACAGGGACTTCCTACGAGCAGTACTTC. Protein product: CASRLTGTSYEQYF.

This clone appeared once. In DNA form, the CDR3 reads TGTGCCACCAGCAGGGGAGCTAATGAAAAACTGTTTTTT. This gives the protein CATSRGANEKLFF. The chain recombines TRBV24-1 with TRBJ1-4; weak D call: TRBD1 (6 bases). CDR3 length equals 13 residues. Germline assignment: CDR1 KGHDR and CDR2 SFDVKD. V lost 7 bases and J 3 bases, leaving 8 bases between the germline ends.

CDR3 nucleotide sequence: TGTGCCAGCAGCCAAAGGGGGAACACTGAAGCTTTCTTT. Amino acids: CASSQRGNTEAFF. This chain connects TRBV16 to TRBJ1-1, with D possibly TRBD1 on 5 matching bases. V was cut by 2 bases and J by 1 base, with 5 bases left in between. Germline values: CDR1 KGHSY, CDR2 FQNENV. The CDR3 has 13 amino acids.

The genes are TRBV4-1 and TRBJ2-3; 7 nucleotides line up with TRBD2. Trimming took 4 bases from V and 0 from J; bases not matched to a gene: 10. This CDR3 region has 17 residues. CDR1 MGHRA and CDR2 YSYEKL come from the germline V gene. In DNA, the CDR3 is TGCGCCAGCAGCCCCACCCCCCTAGCGGCTAGCACAGATACGCAGTATTTT. Amino acid sequence: CASSPTPLAASTDTQYF.

The genes are TRBV3-1 (or the pseudogene TRBV3-2) and TRBJ2-7, with no clear D. The germline CDR1 and CDR2 sequences are LGHDT and YNNKEL (reference sequence). The V end was cut by 3 bases, the J end by 7 bases, with 13 bases between. The length of the CDR3 is 13 residues. The CDR3 sequence is CASSQNDFGEQYV. The CDR3 DNA reads as TGTGCCAGCAGCCAGAACGACTTTGGGGAGCAGTACGTC.

This chain connects TRBV6-5 to TRBJ1-5; D is uncertain. This CDR3 has 15 residues. Germline V gene lookup returns CDR1 MNHEY and CDR2 SVGAGI. Trimming left V 2 bases short and J 4 bases short, with 12 bases between. The CDR3 region is CASSYPEEWNQPQHF. In nucleotides, the CDR3 is TGTGCCAGCAGTTACCCGGAGGAGTGGAATCAGCCCCAGCATTTT.

The chain is built from TRBV6-2 or TRBV6-3 and TRBJ2-7, with D hard to call. This CDR3 is 12 amino acids long. Germline CDR1 MNHEY, CDR2 SVGEGT. The germline V and J ends were trimmed by 2 bases and 7 bases, with 9 bases remaining between them. This CDR3 is CASSYGDSEQYF. The DNA for the CDR3 is TGTGCCAGCAGTTACGGAGACTCTGAGCAGTACTTC.

The chain carries TRBV10-3 and TRBJ2-2, with 10 positions matching TRBD2. V trimming: 4 bases; J trimming: 7 bases; junction bases outside the gene matches: 6. This CDR3 has 15 amino acids. Germline assignment: CDR1 ENHRY and CDR2 SYGVKD. CDR3 region: CAISAASGGGGELFF. The CDR3 DNA reads as TGTGCCATCAGTGCGGCTAGCGGGGGTGGCGGGGAGCTGTTTTTT.

The chain joins TRBV7-2 to TRBJ2-7; 12 bases agree with TRBD1. The CDR3 is made up of 18 amino acids. The ends lost 5 bases at V and 4 bases at J; junction bases unmatched: 15. The germline V gene has CDR1 SGHTA and CDR2 FQGNSA. CDR3 nucleotides: TGTGCCAGCAGCACCAGCCCGCCCGGGACAGGGGGCTCGTACGAGCAGTACTTC. It specifies CASSTSPPGTGGSYEQYF.

The V and J genes are TRBV27 and TRBJ1-2; 10 bases are shared with TRBD1. Looked up from germline, CDR1 is MNHEY and CDR2 is SMNVEV (reference sequence). There are 14 residues in the CDR3. Unmatched junction bases numbered 5, after V lost 6 bases and J lost 4 bases. CDR3 region: CASSSTGGSYGYTF. The CDR3 region has the DNA TGTGCCAGCAGCTCGACAGGGGGCAGCTATGGCTACACCTTC.

This clone was found once. V gene TRBV9 combines with J gene TRBJ2-3; 7 nucleotides agree with TRBD1. Germline CDR1 and CDR2: SGDLS and YYNGEE. The CDR3 runs 15 residues. Trimming removed 4 bases from V and 9 bases from J; junction bases left unmatched: 14. The CDR3 DNA sequence: TGTGCCAGCAGCACGAGACAGGGAATGATTTGGACGCAGTATTTT. Protein sequence: CASSTRQGMIWTQYF.

The chain carries TRBV14 and TRBJ1-1; weak D call: TRBD1 (6 bases). The V gene's germline CDR1 is SGHDN and CDR2 FVKESK. V was shortened by 3 bases and J by 2 bases, with 16 bases between the two germline ends. The CDR3 runs to 16 residues. Here the CDR3 reads CASSQEQGTLNTEAFF. The CDR3 DNA reads as TGTGCCAGCAGCCAGGAACAGGGCACTCTAAACACTGAAGCTTTCTTT.

Concerning this clone: The same CDR3 also results from other DNA sequences found in this sample. The rearrangement joins TRBV5-4 to TRBJ1-1; no firm D call. Germline V gives CDR1 SGHNT, CDR2 YYREEE (reference sequence). Trimming pared 4 bases from V and 1 base from J, leaving 8 bases between. CDR3 length: 13 residues. This CDR3 reads CASSLAGNTEAFF. The CDR3 region has the DNA TGTGCCAGCAGCCTGGCAGGGAACACTGAAGCTTTCTTT.

This clone was seen a few times. The gene calls are TRBV6-1 and TRBJ2-7; TRBD2 matches 9 bases. CDR1 is MNHNS, CDR2 SASEGT, per germline. CDR3 length: 13 amino acids. V trimming: 3 bases; J trimming: 9 bases; junction bases outside the gene matches: 6. Here the CDR3 reads CASSDGTSRRQYV. In DNA, the CDR3 is TGTGCCAGCAGTGATGGGACTAGCCGACGGCAGTACGTC.

This chain's CDR3 is CASSLGHSSYEQYF. The CDR3, as DNA: TGTGCCAGCAGCTTAGGTCACAGTTCCTACGAGCAGTACTTC. The chain joins TRBV11-2 to TRBJ2-7; no clear D gene. The germline CDR1 and CDR2 sequences are SGHAT and FQNNGV. Between the trimmed V and J ends, which lost 1 base and 1 base, there was a span of 8 bases. The CDR3 spans 14 residues.

This clone was counted only a few times. This chain joins TRBV5-1 and TRBJ2-7, with a tentative D call TRBD1 (6 bases). V lost 3 bases, J lost 2 bases, and 9 bases lay in between. The CDR3 consists of 13 residues. CDR1 and CDR2 (germline): SGHRS, YFSETQ. As DNA, the CDR3 is TGCGCCAGCAGCTACGGACAGACCTACGAGCAGTACTTC. Translation gives CASSYGQTYEQYF.

The chain couples TRBV4-1 to TRBJ2-3, with 7 bases matching TRBD2. In germline, CDR1 is MGHRA, CDR2 YSYEKL. Germline trimming cut 5 bases from V and 4 bases from J; bases unmatched to any gene: 9. This CDR3 is built from 15 residues. CDR3 sequence (DNA): TGCGCCAGCAGCTCACTCGTTGGGGGGGCAGATACGCAGTATTTT. Translating it yields CASSSLVGGADTQYF.

The chain recombines TRBV28 with TRBJ2-7; TRBD2 is a possible D gene (6 bases). Looked up from germline, CDR1 is MDHEN and CDR2 is SYDVKM. V shed 6 bases and J shed 3 bases, with 21 bases lying between them. The CDR3 covers 16 residues. The CDR3 sequence is CASSLTLRPGGYEQYV. CDR3 DNA: TGTGCCAGCAGCCTAACCCTGAGACCCGGGGGCTACGAGCAGTACGTC.

This clone was detected a few times. The chain carries TRBV7-9 and TRBJ1-1; D is possibly TRBD1 (6 bases). Looked up from germline, CDR1 is SEHNR and CDR2 is FQNEAQ (reference sequence). Deletions cut 1 base from V and 3 bases from J, with 12 bases between. The CDR3 extends over 15 amino acids. In DNA, the CDR3 is TGTGCCAGCAGCTTAGGATCGGCAGGGGACACTGAAGCTTTCTTT. The encoded protein is CASSLGSAGDTEAFF.

The chain recombines TRBV5-4 with TRBJ2-2; D may be TRBD1 (5 bases). Germline V gene lookup returns CDR1 SGHNT and CDR2 YYREEE (reference sequence). The germline V and J ends were trimmed by 0 bases and 8 bases, with 14 bases remaining between them. This CDR3 is built from 15 residues. This CDR3 is CASSLGGPSPGELFF. CDR3 nucleotides: TGTGCCAGCAGCTTGGGGGGCCCAAGCCCGGGGGAGCTGTTTTTT.

This chain joins TRBV10-2 and TRBJ2-7; 9 positions match TRBD2. V gave up 6 bases and J gave up 2 bases; unmatched junction bases: 8. This CDR3 comprises 15 residues. CDR1 and CDR2 (germline): WSHSY, SAAADI. The CDR3 spells CASRAGSSGAYEQYV. For the CDR3, the DNA is TGCGCCAGCAGGGCAGGGTCTAGCGGGGCCTACGAGCAGTACGTC.

CDR3 bases: TGTGCCAGCAGCCAGTGGGGGGGCGAGGAAAACATTCAGTACTTC. Translating it yields CASSQWGGEENIQYF. V usage is TRBV7-8 and J usage is TRBJ2-4; D is possibly TRBD2 (7 bases). From germline, CDR1 is SGHVS and CDR2 FQNEAQ. The CDR3 extends over 15 amino acids. Trimming cost V 5 bases and J 5 bases, with 16 bases left between them.